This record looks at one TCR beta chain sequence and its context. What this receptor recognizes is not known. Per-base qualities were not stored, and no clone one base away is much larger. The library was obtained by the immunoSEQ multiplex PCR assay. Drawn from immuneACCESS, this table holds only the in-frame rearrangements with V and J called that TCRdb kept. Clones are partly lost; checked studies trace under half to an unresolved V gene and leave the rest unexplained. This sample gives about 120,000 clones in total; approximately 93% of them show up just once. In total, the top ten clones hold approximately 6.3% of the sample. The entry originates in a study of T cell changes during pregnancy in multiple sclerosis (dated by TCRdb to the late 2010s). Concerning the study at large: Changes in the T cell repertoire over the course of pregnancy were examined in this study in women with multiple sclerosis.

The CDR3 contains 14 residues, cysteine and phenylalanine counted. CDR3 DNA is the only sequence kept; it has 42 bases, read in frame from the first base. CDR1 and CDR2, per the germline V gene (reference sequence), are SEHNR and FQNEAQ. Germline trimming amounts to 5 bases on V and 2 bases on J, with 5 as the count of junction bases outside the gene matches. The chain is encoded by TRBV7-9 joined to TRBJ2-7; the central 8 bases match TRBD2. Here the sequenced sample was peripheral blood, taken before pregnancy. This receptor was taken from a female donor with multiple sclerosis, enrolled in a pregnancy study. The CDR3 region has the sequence CASSQTSGPYEQYF. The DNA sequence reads TGTGCCAGCAGCCAAACTAGCGGCCCCTACGAGCAGTACTTC. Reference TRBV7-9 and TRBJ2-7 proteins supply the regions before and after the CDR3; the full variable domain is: DTGVSQNPRHKITKRGQNVTFRCDPISEHNRLYWYRQTLGQGPEFLTYFQNEAQLEKSRLLSDRFSAERPKGSFSTLEIQRTEQGDSAMYLCASSQTSGPYEQYFGPGTRLTVT.